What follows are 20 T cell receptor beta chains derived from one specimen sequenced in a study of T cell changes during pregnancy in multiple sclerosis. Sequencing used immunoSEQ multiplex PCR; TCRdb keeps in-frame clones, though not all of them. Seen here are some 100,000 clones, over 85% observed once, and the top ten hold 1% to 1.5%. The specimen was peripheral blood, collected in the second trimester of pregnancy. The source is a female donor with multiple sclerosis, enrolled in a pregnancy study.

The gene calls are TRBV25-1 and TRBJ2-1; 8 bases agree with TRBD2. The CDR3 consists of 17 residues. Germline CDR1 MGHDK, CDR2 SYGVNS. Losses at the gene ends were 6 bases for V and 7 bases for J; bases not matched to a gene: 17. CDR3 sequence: CASRGGVSGLGVNEQFF. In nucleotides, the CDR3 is TGTGCCAGCAGGGGGGGGGTCTCGGGACTAGGAGTTAATGAGCAGTTCTTC.

Here the CDR3 reads CAWRGLAGPSYNEQFF. In nucleotides, the CDR3 is TGTGCCTGGAGGGGACTAGCGGGACCCTCCTACAATGAGCAGTTCTTC. The rearrangement links TRBV30 to TRBJ2-1, with TRBD2 identical over 13 bases. CDR1 and CDR2 from the germline V gene are GTSNPN and SVGIG (reference sequence). The junction had 2 bases not matched to a gene; V was cut back by 3 bases and J by 0 bases. CDR3 length equals 16 residues.

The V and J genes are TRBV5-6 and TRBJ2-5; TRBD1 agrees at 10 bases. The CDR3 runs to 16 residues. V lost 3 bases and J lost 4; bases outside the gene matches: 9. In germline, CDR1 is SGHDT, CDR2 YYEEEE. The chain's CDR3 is CASSSGTGDLGETQYF. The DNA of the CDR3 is TGTGCCAGCAGCTCCGGGACAGGGGATTTGGGAGAGACCCAGTACTTC. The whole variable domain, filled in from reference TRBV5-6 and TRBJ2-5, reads DAGVTQSPTHLIKTRGQQVTLRCSPKSGHDTVSWYQQALGQGPQFIFQYYEEEERQRGNFPDRFSGHQFPNYSSELNVNALLLGDSALYLCASSSGTGDLGETQYFGPGTRLLVL.

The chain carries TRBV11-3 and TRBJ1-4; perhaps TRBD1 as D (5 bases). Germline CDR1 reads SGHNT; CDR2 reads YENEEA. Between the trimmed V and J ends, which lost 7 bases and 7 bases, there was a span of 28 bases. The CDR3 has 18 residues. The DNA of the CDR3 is TGTGCCAGCACCCTCTTCAATGGGGGGAAGAGATTCGGTGAAAAACTGTTTTTT. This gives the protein CASTLFNGGKRFGEKLFF.

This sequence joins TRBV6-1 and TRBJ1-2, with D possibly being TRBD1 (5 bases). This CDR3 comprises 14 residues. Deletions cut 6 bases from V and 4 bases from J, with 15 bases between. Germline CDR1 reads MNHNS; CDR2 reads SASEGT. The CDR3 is CASRLPGDVYGYTF. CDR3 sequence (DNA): TGTGCCAGCAGATTACCGGGGGACGTCTATGGCTACACCTTC.

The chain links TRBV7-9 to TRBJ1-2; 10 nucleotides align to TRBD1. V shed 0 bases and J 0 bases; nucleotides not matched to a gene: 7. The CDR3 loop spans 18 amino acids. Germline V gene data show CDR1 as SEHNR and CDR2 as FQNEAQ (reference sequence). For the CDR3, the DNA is TGTGCCAGCAGCTTAGCGGGGCGACAGGGGGCTCCTAACTATGGCTACACCTTC. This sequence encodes CASSLAGRQGAPNYGYTF.

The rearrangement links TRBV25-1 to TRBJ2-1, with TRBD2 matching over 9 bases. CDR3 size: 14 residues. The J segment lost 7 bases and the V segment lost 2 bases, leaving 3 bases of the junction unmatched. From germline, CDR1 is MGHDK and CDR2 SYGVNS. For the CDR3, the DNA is TGTGCCAGCAGTGAAGGGCTAGCGGGGAATGAGCAGTTCTTC. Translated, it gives CASSEGLAGNEQFF. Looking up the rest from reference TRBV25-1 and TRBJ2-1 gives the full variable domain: EADIYQTPRYLVIGTGKKITLECSQTMGHDKMYWYQQDPGMELHLIHYSYGVNSTEKGDLSSESTVSRIRTEHFPLTLESARPSHTSQYLCASSEGLAGNEQFFGPGTRLTVL.

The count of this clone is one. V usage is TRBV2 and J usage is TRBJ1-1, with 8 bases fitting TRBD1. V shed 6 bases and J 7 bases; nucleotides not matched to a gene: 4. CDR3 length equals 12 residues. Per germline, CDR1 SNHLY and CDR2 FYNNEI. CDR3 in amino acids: CASSTTGDEAFF. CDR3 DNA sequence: TGTGCCAGCAGCACGACAGGGGATGAAGCTTTCTTT.

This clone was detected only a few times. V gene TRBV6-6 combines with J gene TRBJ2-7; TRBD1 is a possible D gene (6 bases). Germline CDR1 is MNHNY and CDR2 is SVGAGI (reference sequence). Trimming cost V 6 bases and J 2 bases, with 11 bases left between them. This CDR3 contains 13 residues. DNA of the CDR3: TGTGCCAGCAGCCCAGGGGTCGCCTACGAGCAGTACTTC. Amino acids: CASSPGVAYEQYF.

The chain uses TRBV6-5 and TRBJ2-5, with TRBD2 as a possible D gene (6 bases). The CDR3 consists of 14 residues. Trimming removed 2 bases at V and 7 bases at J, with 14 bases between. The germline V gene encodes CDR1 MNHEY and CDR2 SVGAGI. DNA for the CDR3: TGTGCCAGCAGTTACCTACAGGCGGGGTCGACCCAGTACTTC. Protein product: CASSYLQAGSTQYF.

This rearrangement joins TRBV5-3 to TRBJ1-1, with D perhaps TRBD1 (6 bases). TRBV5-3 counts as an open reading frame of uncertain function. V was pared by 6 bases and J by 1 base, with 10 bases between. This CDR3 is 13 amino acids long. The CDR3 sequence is CARTTGSNTEAFF. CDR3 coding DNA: TGTGCCAGAACGACAGGTTCGAACACTGAAGCTTTCTTT.

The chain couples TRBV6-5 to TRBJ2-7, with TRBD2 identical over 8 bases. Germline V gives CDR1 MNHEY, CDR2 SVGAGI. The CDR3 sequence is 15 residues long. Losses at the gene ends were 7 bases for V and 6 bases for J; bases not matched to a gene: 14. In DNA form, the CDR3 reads TGTGCCAGCAACACACGGACTAGCAGGGCGGCCGAGCAGTACTTC. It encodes CASNTRTSRAAEQYF.

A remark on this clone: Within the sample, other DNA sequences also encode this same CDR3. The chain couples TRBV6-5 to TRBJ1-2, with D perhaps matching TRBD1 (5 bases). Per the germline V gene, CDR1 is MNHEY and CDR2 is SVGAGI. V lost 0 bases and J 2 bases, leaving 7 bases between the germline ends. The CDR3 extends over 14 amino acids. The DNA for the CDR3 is TGTGCCAGCAGTTACTCTCGGGGGAACTATGGCTACACCTTC. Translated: CASSYSRGNYGYTF.

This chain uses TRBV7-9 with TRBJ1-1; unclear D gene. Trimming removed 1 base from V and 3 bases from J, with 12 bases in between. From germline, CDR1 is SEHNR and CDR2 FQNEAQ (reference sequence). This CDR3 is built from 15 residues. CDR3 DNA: TGTGCCAGCAGCTTAGTGGCAGGAAAGGACACTGAAGCTTTCTTT. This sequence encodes CASSLVAGKDTEAFF.

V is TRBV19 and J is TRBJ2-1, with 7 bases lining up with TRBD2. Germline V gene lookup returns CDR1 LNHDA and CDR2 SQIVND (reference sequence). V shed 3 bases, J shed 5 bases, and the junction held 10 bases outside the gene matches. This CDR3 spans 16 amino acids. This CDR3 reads CASSILASGGDNEQFF. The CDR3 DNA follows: TGTGCCAGTAGTATTCTGGCTAGCGGAGGGGACAATGAGCAGTTCTTC.

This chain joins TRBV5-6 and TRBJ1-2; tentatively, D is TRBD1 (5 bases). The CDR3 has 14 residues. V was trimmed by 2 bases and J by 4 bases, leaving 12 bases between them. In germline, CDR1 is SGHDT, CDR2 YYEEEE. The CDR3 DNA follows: TGTGCCAGCAGCTTCCGGGACTCAATCTATGGCTACACCTTC. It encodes CASSFRDSIYGYTF. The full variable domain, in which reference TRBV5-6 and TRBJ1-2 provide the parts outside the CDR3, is DAGVTQSPTHLIKTRGQQVTLRCSPKSGHDTVSWYQQALGQGPQFIFQYYEEEERQRGNFPDRFSGHQFPNYSSELNVNALLLGDSALYLCASSFRDSIYGYTFGSGTRLTVV.

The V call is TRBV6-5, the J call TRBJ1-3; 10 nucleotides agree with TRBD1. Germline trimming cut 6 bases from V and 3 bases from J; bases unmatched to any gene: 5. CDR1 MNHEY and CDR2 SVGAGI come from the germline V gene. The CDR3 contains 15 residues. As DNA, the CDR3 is TGTGCCAGCAGCCGACAGGGGGCCGTTGGAAACACCATATATTTT. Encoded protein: CASSRQGAVGNTIYF.

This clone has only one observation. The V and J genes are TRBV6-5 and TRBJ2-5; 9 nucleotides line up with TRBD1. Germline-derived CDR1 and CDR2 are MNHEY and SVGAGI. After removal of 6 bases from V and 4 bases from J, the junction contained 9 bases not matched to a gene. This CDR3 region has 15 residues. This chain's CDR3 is CASSPGQGTRETQYF. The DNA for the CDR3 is TGTGCCAGCAGCCCGGGACAGGGTACGCGAGAGACCCAGTACTTC.

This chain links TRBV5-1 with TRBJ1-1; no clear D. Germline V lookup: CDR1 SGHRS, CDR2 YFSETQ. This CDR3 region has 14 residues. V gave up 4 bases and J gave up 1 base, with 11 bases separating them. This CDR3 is CASSPLGGNTEAFF. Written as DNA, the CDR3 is TGCGCCAGCAGCCCCTTGGGAGGGAACACTGAAGCTTTCTTT.

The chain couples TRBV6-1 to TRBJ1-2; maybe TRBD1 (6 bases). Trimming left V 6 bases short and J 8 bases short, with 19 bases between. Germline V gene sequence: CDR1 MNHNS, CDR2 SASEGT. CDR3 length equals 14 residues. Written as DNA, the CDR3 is TGTGCCAGCAGATCCCAGGGGTCGACGGGGGGCTACACCTTC. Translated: CASRSQGSTGGYTF.